These 19 T cell receptor beta chains were sequenced from one sample in a study of blood T cell repertoires in COVID-19. Using immunoSEQ multiplex PCR, the repertoire was profiled, and TCRdb retains in-frame clones only, with some absent. The data show 100,000 to 150,000 clones, about four fifths seen once. Sequencing was performed on peripheral blood. The receptors shown here come from a woman aged 55-70 years with acute or convalescent COVID-19.

V and J are TRBV25-1 and TRBJ1-2, with 7 bases matching TRBD1. Germline trimming cut 6 bases from V and 4 bases from J; bases unmatched to any gene: 8. Germline values: CDR1 MGHDK, CDR2 SYGVNS. CDR3 length: 14 amino acids. This chain's CDR3 is CASSYGQARYGYTF. The DNA of the CDR3 is TGTGCCAGCAGCTACGGACAGGCCCGCTATGGCTACACCTTC.

CDR3 in DNA: TGTGCCACCTCCGGGACAGGGGGCGAGGGGGTTCGGGAGAACACTGAAGCTTTCTTT. This codes for CATSGTGGEGVRENTEAFF. The chain is built from TRBV10-3 and TRBJ1-1, with 12 nucleotides matching TRBD1. The ends lost 10 bases at V and 1 base at J; junction bases unmatched: 19. Germline loops: CDR1 ENHRY, CDR2 SYGVKD. This CDR3 comprises 19 residues.

This clone has just a few counts. The chain is built from TRBV4-2 and TRBJ2-7, with 8 positions matching TRBD2. The CDR3 is made up of 13 amino acids. V shed 5 bases and J 5 bases; nucleotides not matched to a gene: 5. Germline CDR1 reads LGHNA; CDR2 reads YNFKEQ. CDR3 nucleotide sequence: TGTGCCAGCAGCTCGGGAGGGTGGGACGAGCAGTACTTC. Translated, it gives CASSSGGWDEQYF.

The rearrangement links TRBV7-8 to TRBJ2-3; D remains ambiguous. CDR1 SGHVS and CDR2 FQNEAQ come from the germline V gene. V lost 1 base and J 2 bases, leaving 10 bases between the germline ends. The CDR3 covers 15 residues. The CDR3 sequence: CASSLVPGPTDTQYF. CDR3 DNA sequence: TGTGCCAGCAGCTTAGTCCCTGGGCCCACAGATACGCAGTATTTT.

V usage is TRBV6-5 and J usage is TRBJ1-5, with D maybe TRBD1 (6 bases). CDR3 size: 16 residues. The V gene's germline CDR1 is MNHEY and CDR2 SVGAGI. The V and J ends lost 4 bases and 0 bases respectively, with 13 bases between them. CDR3 in amino acids: CASSSYRAYSNQPQHF. DNA of the CDR3: TGTGCCAGCAGTTCCTACAGGGCGTATAGCAATCAGCCCCAGCATTTT.

The V gene is TRBV6-1, the J gene TRBJ2-3, with 7 positions matching TRBD2. In germline, CDR1 is MNHNS, CDR2 SASEGT. V lost 0 bases to trimming and J lost 8 bases; unmatched junction nucleotides: 8. The CDR3 extends over 15 amino acids. CDR3 in amino acids: CASSEAGAGSPTQYF. CDR3 DNA: TGTGCCAGCAGTGAAGCAGGAGCGGGGAGCCCTACGCAGTATTTT.

The chain is built from TRBV3-1 (or the pseudogene TRBV3-2) and TRBJ1-4; no clear D gene. The CDR3 consists of 16 residues. CDR1 LGHDT and CDR2 YNNKEL come from the germline V gene (reference sequence). V lost 1 base, J lost 3 bases, and 12 bases lay in between. The CDR3 sequence: CASSQASLAANEKLFF. CDR3 sequence (DNA): TGTGCCAGCAGCCAAGCAAGTCTGGCCGCTAATGAAAAACTGTTTTTT.

The rearrangement joins TRBV7-6 to TRBJ1-1; TRBD1 aligns across 9 bases. Losses at the gene ends were 4 bases for V and 5 bases for J; bases not matched to a gene: 14. CDR3 size: 17 residues. Per the germline V gene, CDR1 is SGHVS and CDR2 is FNYEAQ. CDR3 in DNA: TGTGCCAGCAGCTCCGTCCCGGGACAGGGTTGGGAAACTGAAGCTTTCTTT. Its translation: CASSSVPGQGWETEAFF.

This clone occurred once. The chain uses TRBV9 and TRBJ2-3, with 10 bases fitting TRBD2. This CDR3 contains 16 residues. The germline CDR1 and CDR2 sequences are SGDLS and YYNGEE. With V trimmed by 0 bases and J by 4 bases, 5 bases remained unmatched. Here the CDR3 DNA reads TGTGCCAGCAGCGTAGAGGGACTAGCGAGATCAGATACGCAGTATTTT. This sequence encodes CASSVEGLARSDTQYF. The whole variable domain, filled in from reference TRBV9 and TRBJ2-3, reads DSGVTQTPKHLITATGQRVTLRCSPRSGDLSVYWYQQSLDQGLQFLIQYYNGEERAKGNILERFSAQQFPDLHSELNLSSLELGDSALYFCASSVEGLARSDTQYFGPGTRLTVL.

The chain employs TRBV5-1 and TRBJ2-2; D unresolved. V lost 1 base and J lost 0, with 7 bases in between. Germline-derived CDR1 and CDR2 are SGHRS and YFSETQ. This CDR3 has 15 amino acids. The CDR3: CASSLRATNTGELFF. CDR3 in DNA: TGCGCCAGCAGCTTGCGCGCCACGAACACCGGGGAGCTGTTTTTT.

The chain is built from TRBV2 and TRBJ1-5; D is unclear. Germline CDR1 is SNHLY and CDR2 is FYNNEI. The CDR3 extends over 14 amino acids. V lost 7 bases, J lost 4 bases, and 14 bases lay in between. CDR3 in amino acids: CASMAEVRNQPQHF. The CDR3 DNA follows: TGTGCCAGCATGGCAGAGGTTCGTAATCAGCCCCAGCATTTT.

The chain is built from TRBV6-5 and TRBJ1-1; no firm D call. Germline values: CDR1 MNHEY, CDR2 SVGAGI. CDR3 size: 14 residues. With 6 bases removed from V and 4 bases from J, the gap between germline ends came to 15 bases. The CDR3 nucleotides read TGTGCCAGCAGCCTGTTCCGGGAGGTCACTGAAGCTTTCTTT. Its protein is CASSLFREVTEAFF.

The sample holds a few counts of this clone. The V call is TRBV3-1 (or the pseudogene TRBV3-2), the J call TRBJ1-6, with 10 bases fitting TRBD1. CDR3 length: 15 amino acids. Germline V gene data show CDR1 as LGHDT and CDR2 as YNNKEL (reference sequence). Germline trimming cut 7 bases from V and 9 bases from J; bases unmatched to any gene: 9. This chain's CDR3 is CASIQGQGKLSPLHF. The CDR3, as DNA: TGTGCCAGCATCCAGGGACAGGGGAAGCTTTCACCCCTCCACTTT.

This sequence joins TRBV4-1 and TRBJ1-2; D unresolved. The CDR3 has 13 residues. CDR1 is MGHRA, CDR2 YSYEKL, per germline. Trimming took 0 bases from V and 4 from J, leaving 6 bases between them. CDR3 sequence (DNA): TGCGCCAGCAGCCAAGATCACTTCTATGGCTACACCTTC. Protein sequence: CASSQDHFYGYTF.

The chain employs TRBV24-1 and TRBJ1-2; TRBD1 aligns across 11 bases. With 3 bases clipped from V and 7 bases from J, the junction kept 12 bases outside the gene matches. CDR1 and CDR2 from the germline V gene are KGHDR and SFDVKD. CDR3 size: 17 residues. The CDR3 coding sequence is TGTGCCACCAGTGATCCAGGGACAGGGGGAATAGGGAGTGGCTACACCTTC. Translation gives CATSDPGTGGIGSGYTF.

The rearrangement links TRBV6-5 to TRBJ2-6; D perhaps matches TRBD1 (6 bases). The length of the CDR3 is 15 residues. The V end lost 6 bases, the J end lost 2 bases, and 11 bases lay between the germline ends. From germline, CDR1 is MNHEY and CDR2 SVGAGI. CDR3 sequence reads: CASRPTGTGANVLTF. DNA for the CDR3: TGTGCCAGCAGACCCACAGGGACTGGGGCCAACGTCCTGACTTTC.

The chain has TRBV11-2 and TRBJ1-6, with D possibly TRBD1 on 6 matching bases. Germline values: CDR1 SGHAT, CDR2 FQNNGV. CDR3 length: 17 residues. The V end was cut by 5 bases, the J end by 0 bases, with 14 bases between. CDR3 bases: TGTGCCAGCAGCCCCGAGGGGGGGAGCTCCTATAATTCACCCCTCCACTTT. It yields the protein CASSPEGGSSYNSPLHF.

This clone was detected only a few times. J is TRBJ1-2 and V is TRBV24-1; 9 bases agree with TRBD1. CDR3 length: 15 residues. The germline V gene has CDR1 KGHDR and CDR2 SFDVKD. V shed 2 bases and J 5 bases; nucleotides not matched to a gene: 5. The DNA of the CDR3 is TGTGCCACCAGTGATTCGTGGGACAGGGAATATGGCTACACCTTC. Translated, it gives CATSDSWDREYGYTF.

The CDR3 coding sequence is TGTGCCACCGGGGGACTAGGGGAGACCCAGTACTTC. Protein sequence: CATGGLGETQYF. The chain carries TRBV24-1 and TRBJ2-5; 8 bases are shared with TRBD2. The J segment lost 5 bases and the V segment lost 9 bases, leaving 4 bases of the junction unmatched. The CDR3 extends over 12 amino acids. CDR1 and CDR2 from the germline V gene are KGHDR and SFDVKD.